Each of the 19 T cell receptor beta chains below was sequenced from the same sample in a study of early T cells in non-severe SARS-CoV-2 infection. TCRdb fed the 5' RACE reads into MiXCR, producing one record per CDR3 protein. Among approximately 84,000 distinct CDR3 sequences listed, approximately 13% were seen once. Specimen: whole blood. These receptors all come from an adult who was a healthcare worker with PCR-confirmed SARS-CoV-2 infection or an uninfected control (not recorded which).

This clonotype came up many times. The rearrangement joins TRBV12-3 or TRBV12-4 to TRBJ1-4, with TRBD1 matching over 8 bases. The CDR3 spans 14 residues. V trimming: 4 bases; J trimming: 8 bases; junction bases outside the gene matches: 6. DNA for the CDR3: TGTGCCAGCAGTTCCTCGGACAGGGACGAAAAACTGTTTTTT. Translation: CASSSSDRDEKLFF.

This clonotype was detected a few times. The chain has TRBV11-3 and TRBJ2-2; the D gene is possibly TRBD1 (6 bases). The germline V and J ends were trimmed by 1 base and 8 bases, with 8 bases remaining between them. The CDR3 has 13 amino acids. Germline V lookup: CDR1 SGHNT, CDR2 YENEEA. The CDR3 DNA reads as TGTGCCAGCAGCTTAGCCGGACAGGGGGAGCTGTTTTTT. Amino acids: CASSLAGQGELFF.

This clonotype was seen repeatedly, ten times or more. The chain uses TRBV6-6 and TRBJ2-2; either TRBD1 or TRBD2 may supply D (5 bases each). CDR1 and CDR2 (germline): MNHNY, SVGAGI (reference sequence). There are 19 residues in the CDR3. V lost 0 bases, J lost 4 bases, and 21 bases lay in between. For the CDR3, the DNA is TGTGCCAGCAGTTACTCGCGTCCCTTTGGGGCAGAGGGCACCGGGGAGCTGTTTTTT. It translates to CASSYSRPFGAEGTGELFF.

The chain links TRBV29-1 to TRBJ1-1; D is ambiguous. This CDR3 is built from 14 residues. Per germline, CDR1 SQVTM and CDR2 ANQGSEA. Trimming took off 3 bases at V and 1 base at J, with 12 bases between the two ends. The DNA for the CDR3 is TGCAGCGTTGAGAGAGGAGCGGGGAACACTGAAGCTTTCTTT. It is translated as CSVERGAGNTEAFF.

The sample holds a few counts of this clonotype. The rearrangement joins TRBV20-1 to TRBJ2-6, with D uncertain. The V end lost 2 bases, the J end lost 2 bases, and 7 bases lay between the germline ends. Germline values: CDR1 DFQATT, CDR2 SNEGSKA (reference sequence). This CDR3 contains 14 residues. CDR3 sequence: CSARQQPGANVLTF. The DNA for the CDR3 is TGCAGTGCTAGACAGCAACCTGGGGCCAACGTCCTGACTTTC.

This rearrangement joins TRBV4-1 to TRBJ1-1; unclear D gene. CDR1 is MGHRA and CDR2 is YSYEKL in the germline V gene. V was pared by 1 base and J by 3 bases, with 9 bases between. This CDR3 comprises 14 residues. The CDR3 region has the DNA TGCGCCAGCAGCCAAGGGAATAGAGACACTGAAGCTTTCTTT. Amino acid sequence: CASSQGNRDTEAFF.

This clonotype occurred many times. V gene TRBV6-1 combines with J gene TRBJ1-4, with D perhaps TRBD1 (5 bases). This CDR3 spans 13 amino acids. The ends were cut back, 5 bases at V and 3 bases at J, with 7 bases in the middle. Germline lookup yields CDR1 MNHNS and CDR2 SASEGT. The CDR3 is CASSRQPNEKLFF. In nucleotides, the CDR3 is TGTGCCAGCAGTAGACAGCCTAATGAAAAACTGTTTTTT.

This clonotype was seen many times. This chain uses TRBV4-1 with TRBJ1-6, with D tentatively TRBD1 (6 bases). The germline gives CDR1 MGHRA, CDR2 YSYEKL. Trimming removed 1 base at V and 10 bases at J, with 14 bases between. CDR3 length equals 15 residues. CDR3 DNA: TGCGCCAGCAGCCAAGGGGCAGGGGAGGAGTCACCCCTCCACTTT. Residues: CASSQGAGEESPLHF.

The chain links TRBV7-2 to TRBJ1-1; 7 nucleotides agree with TRBD1. CDR1 and CDR2 (germline): SGHTA, FQGNSA. The CDR3 covers 15 residues. J lost 5 bases, V lost 5 bases, and 11 bases had no gene match. CDR3 DNA sequence: TGTGCCAGCAGCGCCTTAGGGGGACAGTATACTGAAGCTTTCTTT. The encoded protein is CASSALGGQYTEAFF.

This clonotype was counted a few times. J is TRBJ1-3 and V is TRBV7-2; weak D call: TRBD1 (5 bases). The V end lost 5 bases, the J end lost 0 bases, and 11 bases lay between the germline ends. The germline V gene has CDR1 SGHTA and CDR2 FQGNSA. The CDR3 loop spans 15 amino acids. CDR3 amino acids: CASSPQVISGNTIYF. The CDR3 DNA reads as TGTGCCAGCAGCCCACAGGTCATCTCTGGAAACACCATATATTTT.

The chain carries TRBV19 and TRBJ2-6; TRBD2 matches at 7 bases. The V gene end was trimmed by 6 bases and the J gene end by 0 bases; junction bases not matched to a gene: 11. CDR3 length: 18 amino acids. Germline lookup yields CDR1 LNHDA and CDR2 SQIVND (reference sequence). CDR3 residues: CASRPQGGSSSGANVLTF. The CDR3 DNA follows: TGTGCCAGTAGACCCCAGGGAGGGTCCTCCTCTGGGGCCAACGTCCTGACTTTC. Using reference TRBV19 and TRBJ2-6 for the parts outside the CDR3, the full variable domain is DGGITQSPKYLFRKEGQNVTLSCEQNLNHDAMYWYRQDPGQGLRLIYYSQIVNDFQKGDIAEGYSVSREKKESFPLTVTSAQKNPTAFYLCASRPQGGSSSGANVLTFGAGSRLTVL.

CDR3 DNA: TGCGCCAGCAGCGGGGGGACAGGTCGTGATTACAACGAGCAGTACTTC. Translation gives CASSGGTGRDYNEQYF. The chain joins TRBV5-1 to TRBJ2-7, with 8 bases that match TRBD1. After removal of 4 bases from V and 5 bases from J, the junction contained 14 bases not matched to a gene. This CDR3 is built from 16 residues. The germline V gene has CDR1 SGHRS and CDR2 YFSETQ.

This clonotype was recorded a few times. The genes are TRBV6-6 and TRBJ1-5; TRBD1 is a possible D gene (5 bases). CDR1 is MNHNY, CDR2 SVGAGI, per germline (reference sequence). Trimming left V 6 bases short and J 3 bases short, with 9 bases between. The CDR3 has 13 amino acids. CDR3 loop: CASSSGPNQPQHF. The CDR3 nucleotides are TGTGCCAGCAGCTCAGGGCCCAATCAGCCCCAGCATTTT.

The J gene is TRBJ2-2, the V gene TRBV6-6; D call uncertain. CDR3 length: 16 amino acids. Trimming left V 0 bases short and J 1 base short, with 9 bases between. The germline V gene encodes CDR1 MNHNY and CDR2 SVGAGI (reference sequence). CDR3 residues: CASSYSNPGNTGELFF. The CDR3 DNA sequence: TGTGCCAGCAGTTACTCGAATCCGGGGAACACCGGGGAGCTGTTTTTT.

This clonotype has ten or more counts. The chain uses TRBV27 and TRBJ2-7; the match to TRBD1 covers 7 bases. With 4 bases clipped from V and 7 bases from J, the junction kept 4 bases outside the gene matches. The CDR3 loop spans 12 amino acids. Germline CDR1 is MNHEY and CDR2 is SMNVEV (reference sequence). CDR3 loop: CASSSTGLEQYF. The CDR3 DNA follows: TGTGCCAGCAGTTCGACAGGGCTTGAGCAGTACTTC.

The table lists this clonotype with many counts. The V gene is TRBV15, the J gene TRBJ2-1; 13 positions match TRBD2. CDR3 length equals 18 residues. Germline CDR1 is LNHNV and CDR2 is YYDKDF (reference sequence). The V gene end was trimmed by 1 base and the J gene end by 7 bases; junction bases not matched to a gene: 10. CDR3 nucleotide sequence: TGTGCCACCAGCAGAGTTTTGACTAGCGGGAGGACCCGGAATGAGCAGTTCTTC. This translates into CATSRVLTSGRTRNEQFF.

This clonotype was observed at least ten times. The chain couples TRBV3-1 to TRBJ2-1, with D hard to call. V was shortened by 5 bases and J by 4 bases, with 3 bases between the two germline ends. CDR1 and CDR2 from the germline V gene are LGHDT and YNNKEL (reference sequence). The CDR3 sequence is 11 residues long. CDR3 DNA sequence: TGTGCCAGCAGCGGTTACAATGAGCAGTTCTTC. Amino acid sequence: CASSGYNEQFF.

The chain carries TRBV7-6 and TRBJ2-2, with 8 bases fitting TRBD1. Losses at the gene ends were 5 bases for V and 1 base for J; bases not matched to a gene: 6. The CDR3 sequence is 16 residues long. Germline CDR1 and CDR2: SGHVS and FNYEAQ. CDR3 amino acids: CASSPAGTGNTGELFF. The CDR3 bases are TGTGCCAGCAGCCCAGCCGGGACAGGGAACACCGGGGAGCTGTTTTTT.

This chain connects TRBV5-1 to TRBJ1-2; a possible D gene is TRBD1 (6 bases). The V and J ends lost 0 bases and 3 bases respectively, with 9 bases between them. The CDR3 is 14 amino acids. CDR1 and CDR2 (germline): SGHRS, YFSETQ. Written as DNA, the CDR3 is TGCGCCAGCAGCTTGGAACAGGGCCACTATGGCTACACCTTC. It encodes CASSLEQGHYGYTF.